The T cell receptor (beta chain) under discussion was sequenced for a study of blood T cell repertoires in COVID-19. Across the study: Whether acute or convalescent, the COVID-19 samples came from the United States, Italy and Spain.

Here immunoSEQ multiplex PCR was the method, and the copy in TCRdb shows in-frame clones only, minus some. The sample shows 250,000 to 300,000 clones, under 90% of them seen only once. The V gene's germline CDR1 is SGHTA and CDR2 FQGNSA. The CDR3 extends over 13 amino acids. The V end was cut by 1 base, the J end by 3 bases, with 6 bases between. Material for sequencing was PBMCs or T cells enriched from blood (not recorded which). This clonotype was sampled from a woman in her forties or fifties who had been exposed to COVID-19. The chain uses TRBV7-2 and TRBJ1-2, with D perhaps matching TRBD1 (5 bases). The CDR3 DNA follows: TGTGCCAGCAGCTTAGAGGGGTACTATGGCTACACCTTC. Its translation is CASSLEGYYGYTF.